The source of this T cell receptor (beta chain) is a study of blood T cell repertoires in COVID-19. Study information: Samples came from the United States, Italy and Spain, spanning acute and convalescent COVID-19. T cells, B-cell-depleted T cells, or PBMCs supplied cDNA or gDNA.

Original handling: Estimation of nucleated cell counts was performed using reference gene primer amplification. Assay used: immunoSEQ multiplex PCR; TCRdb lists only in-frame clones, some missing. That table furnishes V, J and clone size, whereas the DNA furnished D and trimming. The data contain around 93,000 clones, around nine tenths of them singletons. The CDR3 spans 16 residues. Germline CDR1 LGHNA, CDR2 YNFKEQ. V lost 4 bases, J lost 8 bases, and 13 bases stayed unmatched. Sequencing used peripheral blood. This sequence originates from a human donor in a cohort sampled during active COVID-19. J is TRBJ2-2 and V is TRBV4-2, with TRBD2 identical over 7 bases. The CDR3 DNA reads TGTGCCAGCAGCCCCTTAAAGGCTAGCGGTCGTGGGGAGCTGTTTTTT. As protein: CASSPLKASGRGELFF.